This T cell receptor (beta chain) was observed in a study of T cells in Graves' hyperthyroidism and ophthalmopathy. This clonotype appeared a few times. TCR beta CDR3 region amplification was performed from RNA transcripts. The HTBI set primed first-round TCR CDR3 RT-PCR. Each CDR3 protein is one row after TCRdb ran MiXCR on the multiplex PCR reads. The data show approximately 300,000 distinct CDR3 sequences, roughly 15% seen once. Germline CDR1 is DFQATT and CDR2 is SNEGSKA (reference sequence). CDR3 size: 14 residues. Germline trimming cut 0 bases from V and 5 bases from J; bases unmatched to any gene: 5.

The receptor comes from a man aged 25 to 40 with Graves' hyperthyroidism. The rearrangement joins TRBV20-1 to TRBJ2-5; 8 bases line up with TRBD2. The sequenced material came from blood. The CDR3 DNA sequence: TGCAGTGCTAGAGATCGGGAGGGTCTGGAGACCCAGTACTTC. Encoded protein: CSARDREGLETQYF.